Shown below are 26 T cell receptor beta chains from a single sample sequenced in a study of cytomegalovirus exposure and HLA in healthy donors. The PCR contained 60 Vbeta and 13 Jbeta primers. The assay was immunoSEQ multiplex PCR, and TCRdb's table has in-frame clones only and misses some. The repertoire has some 130,000 clones, approximately 63% of them found once; the top ten carry approximately 2%. The sample taken for sequencing was PBMCs. Receptors were obtained from a woman aged 55-69 years in good health and CMV-seropositive.

A single count supports this clone. The rearrangement uses TRBV30 and TRBJ2-5; 11 bases fit TRBD2. Germline CDR1 reads GTSNPN; CDR2 reads SVGIG (reference sequence). The V gene end was trimmed by 3 bases and the J gene end by 4 bases; junction bases not matched to a gene: 4. The CDR3 has 14 amino acids. The CDR3 here is CAWSPGLAGETQYF. In DNA form, the CDR3 reads TGTGCCTGGAGCCCAGGACTAGCGGGAGAGACCCAGTACTTC. The whole variable domain, filled in from reference TRBV30 and TRBJ2-5, reads SQTIHQWPATLVQPVGSPLSLECTVEGTSNPNLYWYRQAAGRGLQLLFYSVGIGQISSEVPQNLSASRPQDRQFILSSKKLLLSDSGFYLCAWSPGLAGETQYFGPGTRLLVL.

The chain is built from TRBV28 and TRBJ2-3; 9 nucleotides agree with TRBD2. The CDR3 runs 15 residues. V was pared by 7 bases and J by 1 base, with 6 bases of the junction left unmatched. Germline loops: CDR1 MDHEN, CDR2 SYDVKM. In DNA form, the CDR3 reads TGTGCCAGCAAGGCGGCTAGCGGGGGCACAGATACGCAGTATTTT. The encoded protein is CASKAASGGTDTQYF.

In this sample, this clone turned up once. J is TRBJ2-2 and V is TRBV19; TRBD2 agrees at 8 bases. CDR1 is LNHDA, CDR2 SQIVND, per germline (reference sequence). Unmatched junction bases numbered 9, after V lost 5 bases and J lost 4 bases. The CDR3 is 16 amino acids. CDR3 sequence (DNA): TGTGCCAGTAGTGGGGTCCCTAGCGGGCCCACCGGGGAGCTGTTTTTT. This codes for CASSGVPSGPTGELFF.

CDR3 loop: CASFGGSSYNEQFF. Written as DNA, the CDR3 is TGTGCCAGCTTCGGAGGTAGCTCCTACAATGAGCAGTTCTTC. The chain is built from TRBV6-5 and TRBJ2-1; maybe TRBD2 (5 bases). V was pared by 8 bases and J by 0 bases, with 11 bases between. The CDR3 is 14 amino acids. Germline CDR1 and CDR2: MNHEY and SVGAGI.

This clone appeared a single time. The chain employs TRBV19 and TRBJ2-1; 8 bases match TRBD2. This CDR3 has 14 amino acids. CDR1 is LNHDA and CDR2 is SQIVND in the germline V gene (reference sequence). V was clipped by 7 bases and J by 9 bases; unmatched bases: 11. CDR3 bases: TGTGCCAGTATTAGCGGGACTCTAGCGGGTGAGCAGTTCTTC. Translating gives CASISGTLAGEQFF.

J is TRBJ2-1 and V is TRBV7-6; weak D call: TRBD2 (5 bases). The CDR3 totals 17 residues. The ends were cut back, 5 bases at V and 5 bases at J, with 22 bases in the middle. CDR1 and CDR2 from the germline V gene are SGHVS and FNYEAQ. This CDR3 is CASSLGLWASGDNEQFF. The CDR3 DNA is TGTGCCAGCAGCCTAGGTTTATGGGCCTCCGGGGACAATGAGCAGTTCTTC.

The chain carries TRBV6-1 and TRBJ1-1; tentative D call: TRBD1 (6 bases). Trimming left V 4 bases short and J 0 bases short, with 12 bases between. Germline lookup yields CDR1 MNHNS and CDR2 SASEGT. The CDR3 totals 15 residues. In nucleotides, the CDR3 is TGTGCCAGCAGTGGACAGACAGGCTTGAACACTGAAGCTTTCTTT. Translated: CASSGQTGLNTEAFF.

The V call is TRBV27, the J call TRBJ2-7; tentatively, D is TRBD2 (5 bases). V lost 2 bases, J lost 2 bases, and 13 bases lay in between. Germline CDR1 is MNHEY and CDR2 is SMNVEV (reference sequence). CDR3 length: 15 residues. The CDR3 coding sequence is TGTGCCAGCAGTTTAGGAGGAGCGTTTCCCTACGAGCAGTACTTC. Residues: CASSLGGAFPYEQYF.

This clone showed up just once. At the DNA level, this CDR3 is encoded by other sequences in the same sample as well. V and J are TRBV5-1 and TRBJ2-7; 9 bases align to TRBD1. The CDR3 extends over 14 amino acids. Trimming at V came to 3 bases and at J to 0 bases, leaving 1 base not matched to a gene. Germline-derived CDR1 and CDR2 are SGHRS and YFSETQ. DNA for the CDR3: TGCGCCAGCAGCTCGGGACAGGGCTCCTACGAGCAGTACTTC. It encodes CASSSGQGSYEQYF.

The chain couples TRBV9 to TRBJ2-2; 13 nucleotides align to TRBD2. The CDR3 has 17 amino acids. CDR1 is SGDLS, CDR2 YYNGEE, per germline. The junction had 7 bases not matched to a gene; V was cut back by 4 bases and J by 4 bases. Here the CDR3 DNA reads TGTGCCAGCAGCTTTACTAGCGGGAGGGGTCTCACCGGGGAGCTGTTTTTT. Its protein is CASSFTSGRGLTGELFF. The variable domain in full, with the rest retrieved from reference TRBV9 and TRBJ2-2, is DSGVTQTPKHLITATGQRVTLRCSPRSGDLSVYWYQQSLDQGLQFLIQYYNGEERAKGNILERFSAQQFPDLHSELNLSSLELGDSALYFCASSFTSGRGLTGELFFGEGSRLTVL.

The chain carries TRBV29-1 and TRBJ1-4; D is undetermined. V lost 0 bases to trimming and J lost 11 bases, with 10 bases between them. The CDR3 covers 12 residues. In germline, CDR1 is SQVTM, CDR2 ANQGSEA. The CDR3, as DNA: TGCAGCGTTGAAGATGGCGGCCGGAAACTGTTTTTT. Translation gives CSVEDGGRKLFF.

This clone was observed a single time. V is TRBV5-4 and J is TRBJ1-1; D unresolved. The CDR3 spans 12 residues. V was clipped by 4 bases and J by 10 bases, with 14 bases between them. Germline lookup yields CDR1 SGHNT and CDR2 YYREEE (reference sequence). The CDR3 bases are TGTGCCAGCAGCGATCCGCGGGGAGTAGCTTTCTTT. Translating it yields CASSDPRGVAFF.

The rearrangement uses TRBV5-1 and TRBJ2-1; D is ambiguous. The CDR3 runs 16 residues. The V gene lost 3 bases and the J gene lost 2 bases, with 15 bases spanning the gap. The germline CDR1 and CDR2 sequences are SGHRS and YFSETQ. This CDR3 reads CASSSSRRSAYNEQFF. In DNA, the CDR3 is TGCGCCAGCAGCTCGTCCCGGCGGTCCGCCTACAATGAGCAGTTCTTC. Using reference TRBV5-1 and TRBJ2-1 for the parts outside the CDR3, the full variable domain is KAGVTQTPRYLIKTRGQQVTLSCSPISGHRSVSWYQQTPGQGLQFLFEYFSETQRNKGNFPGRFSGRQFSNSRSEMNVSTLELGDSALYLCASSSSRRSAYNEQFFGPGTRLTVL.

The chain joins TRBV5-1 to TRBJ2-3; 7 bases are a match to TRBD2. Trimming removed 0 bases from V and 2 bases from J; junction bases left unmatched: 6. The CDR3 consists of 16 residues. The V gene's germline CDR1 is SGHRS and CDR2 YFSETQ. The CDR3: CASSLVAGDLTDTQYF. The DNA for the CDR3 is TGCGCCAGCAGCTTGGTGGCGGGAGACCTCACAGATACGCAGTATTTT.

This clone was picked up one time. The chain has TRBV29-1 and TRBJ2-7; 12 bases map to TRBD1. This CDR3 is built from 14 residues. After removal of 4 bases from V and 2 bases from J, the junction contained 3 bases not matched to a gene. The germline gives CDR1 SQVTM, CDR2 ANQGSEA. CDR3 coding DNA: TGCAGCGTTGCCGGGACAGGGGGCGCCTACGAGCAGTACTTC. The encoded protein is CSVAGTGGAYEQYF.

This sequence joins TRBV11-2 and TRBJ2-3; the match to TRBD2 covers 11 bases. The germline CDR1 and CDR2 sequences are SGHAT and FQNNGV. The ends lost 5 bases at V and 7 bases at J; junction bases unmatched: 11. This CDR3 has 16 amino acids. The CDR3 bases are TGTGCCAGCAGCCCGCAACTAGCGGGAGCCCTTAATACGCAGTATTTT. Encoded protein: CASSPQLAGALNTQYF.

This rearrangement joins TRBV2 to TRBJ2-7; tentatively, D is TRBD2 (7 bases). Trimming cost V 7 bases and J 1 base, with 14 bases left between them. Germline V CDR1 and CDR2: SNHLY, FYNNEI. The CDR3 contains 14 residues. The CDR3 DNA reads as TGTGCCAGCAAGGGGGGCGGGAGTTCCTACGAGCAGTACTTC. Residues: CASKGGGSSYEQYF.

The chain carries TRBV5-1 and TRBJ2-3; 7 bases match TRBD2. CDR1 is SGHRS, CDR2 YFSETQ, per germline. V lost 5 bases to trimming and J lost 2 bases; unmatched junction nucleotides: 8. CDR3 length equals 15 residues. The CDR3 sequence is CASRPASGPTDTQYF. The CDR3 region has the DNA TGCGCCAGCAGGCCCGCTAGCGGACCCACAGATACGCAGTATTTT.

V and J are TRBV10-3 and TRBJ2-7; D not certain. CDR3 size: 14 residues. V lost 0 bases, J lost 1 base, and 7 bases lay in between. Germline V lookup: CDR1 ENHRY, CDR2 SYGVKD. The CDR3 loop reads CAISESGTSYEQYF. Written as DNA, the CDR3 is TGTGCCATCAGTGAGTCGGGCACATCCTACGAGCAGTACTTC.

The rearrangement joins TRBV10-3 to TRBJ2-7; 12 bases agree with TRBD2. J lost 7 bases, V lost 11 bases, and 12 bases had no gene match. This CDR3 has 14 residues. Per the germline V gene, CDR1 is ENHRY and CDR2 is SYGVKD. As DNA, the CDR3 is TGTGCCTCGAGGACTAGCGGGGAGATGGGGGAGCAGTACTTC. This translates into CASRTSGEMGEQYF.

J is TRBJ1-2 and V is TRBV28, with 7 nucleotides matching TRBD1. The V segment lost 6 bases and the J segment 6 bases; nucleotides outside the gene matches: 10. Germline V gene data show CDR1 as MDHEN and CDR2 as SYDVKM. This CDR3 is built from 14 residues. CDR3 sequence: CASSLPTGLNGYTF. CDR3 nucleotides: TGTGCCAGCAGCCTTCCGACAGGGCTTAATGGCTACACCTTC.

This clone has just one count. The chain recombines TRBV6-5 with TRBJ1-2, with D unresolved. The germline V gene has CDR1 MNHEY and CDR2 SVGAGI. Trimming took off 0 bases at V and 4 bases at J, with 12 bases between the two ends. The CDR3 runs 15 residues. The CDR3, as DNA: TGTGCCAGCAGTTACTCGAATGTGGCTTCCTATGGCTACACCTTC. It translates to CASSYSNVASYGYTF.

This clone has just a few counts. The chain employs TRBV2 and TRBJ2-6; D is undetermined. CDR1 and CDR2 from the germline V gene are SNHLY and FYNNEI. The ends were cut back, 4 bases at V and 4 bases at J, with 11 bases in the middle. This CDR3 has 15 residues. CDR3 in amino acids: CASSATARGANVLTF. The CDR3 coding sequence is TGTGCCAGCAGTGCAACGGCCAGGGGGGCCAACGTCCTGACTTTC. The whole variable domain, filled in from reference TRBV2 and TRBJ2-6, reads EPEVTQTPSHQVTQMGQEVILRCVPISNHLYFYWYRQILGQKVEFLVSFYNNEISEKSEIFDDQFSVERPDGSNFTLKIRSTKLEDSAMYFCASSATARGANVLTFGAGSRLTVL.

This chain joins TRBV7-7 and TRBJ1-5; 8 positions agree with TRBD1. V dropped 4 bases and J dropped 10; count of bases not matched to a gene: 12. The CDR3 covers 15 residues. The germline V gene has CDR1 SSHAT and CDR2 FNYEAQ (reference sequence). The CDR3 DNA reads as TGTGCCAGCAGCTGCCGACAGGGGAAGAGATGCCCCCAGCATTTT. This translates into CASSCRQGKRCPQHF.

V and J are TRBV30 and TRBJ2-3; no firm D call. The CDR3 is 13 amino acids. Germline-derived CDR1 and CDR2 are GTSNPN and SVGIG (reference sequence). The V end was cut by 0 bases, the J end by 2 bases, with 6 bases between. In DNA, the CDR3 is TGTGCCTGGAGTGTACGAGCCACAGATACGCAGTATTTT. It yields the protein CAWSVRATDTQYF.

The chain links TRBV11-3 to TRBJ2-1; perhaps TRBD2 as D (5 bases). CDR3 length equals 13 residues. Trimming cost V 5 bases and J 6 bases, with 11 bases left between them. The germline gives CDR1 SGHNT, CDR2 YENEEA. The CDR3: CASSPGISNEQFF. CDR3 bases: TGTGCCAGCAGCCCCGGGATTTCCAATGAGCAGTTCTTC.